The next 18 T cell receptor beta chains were all read from a single sample in a study of T-cell memory formation after mild COVID-19 (dated by TCRdb to the early 2020s). Library prep was done by 5' RACE. The instrument was an Illumina NovaSeq 6000. TCRdb reprocessed the public reads (quality trimming at Q25 with fastp, clone calling with MiXCR) and kept in-frame beta chains. Duplicate CDR3 protein sequences are folded into a single record with the most common DNA and genes. The sample table lists around 260,000 distinct CDR3 sequences, around 15% of them with a count of one. 22% of the sample rests with the top ten. Material for sequencing was PBMCs or a T cell subset sorted from them (not recorded which). These receptors came from a man aged 18 to 35 who had mild COVID-19 (a few samples of this study predate the infection). The sample titles of this study are shuffled in the database, so cell type and time point are left out; the donor was told from shared clones.

A single count supports this clonotype. The V gene is TRBV19, the J gene TRBJ2-2, with TRBD2 matching over 13 bases. J was trimmed by 6 bases and V by 4 bases; bases with no gene match: 11. There are 18 residues in the CDR3. Germline lookup yields CDR1 LNHDA and CDR2 SQIVND (reference sequence). CDR3 protein: CASSNPPGLAGPAGELFF. The CDR3, as DNA: TGTGCCAGTAGTAACCCCCCGGGACTAGCGGGGCCCGCCGGGGAGCTGTTTTTT.

This clonotype occurred a few times. V usage is TRBV15 and J usage is TRBJ1-5; perhaps TRBD1 as D (6 bases). The CDR3 is made up of 17 amino acids. The V end was cut by 0 bases, the J end by 0 bases, with 12 bases between. The V gene's germline CDR1 is LNHNV and CDR2 YYDKDF (reference sequence). CDR3 DNA sequence: TGTGCCACCAGCAGAGATGGCGGGGGCCTTAGCAATCAGCCCCAGCATTTT. It specifies CATSRDGGGLSNQPQHF.

This clonotype came up a few times. This chain uses TRBV7-3 with TRBJ2-5; 9 bases fit TRBD1. CDR3 length equals 13 residues. Germline CDR1 SGHTA, CDR2 FQGTGA. The junction had 3 bases not matched to a gene; V was cut back by 4 bases and J by 6 bases. The CDR3 sequence: CASSSTGGQTQYF. In DNA, the CDR3 is TGTGCCAGCAGCTCGACAGGGGGGCAGACCCAGTACTTC.

This clonotype was detected a few times. J is TRBJ2-5 and V is TRBV24-1, with 7 positions matching TRBD1. This CDR3 has 14 amino acids. With V trimmed by 4 bases and J by 4 bases, 5 bases remained unmatched. Germline V CDR1 and CDR2: KGHDR, SFDVKD. The CDR3 reads CATSDPTGLETQYF. In DNA, the CDR3 is TGTGCCACCAGTGACCCGACAGGGCTAGAGACCCAGTACTTC.

This clonotype was detected only a few times. The J gene is TRBJ2-7, the V gene TRBV6-1; D remains ambiguous. The CDR3 runs 13 residues. CDR1 and CDR2 from the germline V gene are MNHNS and SASEGT. The ends were cut back, 3 bases at V and 3 bases at J, with 9 bases in the middle. CDR3 loop: CASSEGLDYEQYV. As DNA, the CDR3 is TGTGCCAGCAGTGAGGGTTTAGACTACGAGCAGTACGTC.

This chain connects TRBV20-1 to TRBJ2-7; D is tentatively TRBD1 or TRBD2 (6 bases each). This CDR3 comprises 14 residues. V was shortened by 5 bases and J by 0 bases, with 14 bases between the two germline ends. The V gene's germline CDR1 is DFQATT and CDR2 SNEGSKA (reference sequence). The CDR3 DNA reads as TGCAGTGCTCAGAAGGGGGGAGGCTCCTACGAGCAGTACGTC. It yields the protein CSAQKGGGSYEQYV.

The chain joins TRBV24-1 to TRBJ1-1; D is unresolved. Germline V gene data show CDR1 as KGHDR and CDR2 as SFDVKD. The V and J ends lost 0 bases and 6 bases respectively, with 13 bases between them. CDR3 length: 15 amino acids. CDR3 coding DNA: TGTGCCACCAGTGATTTGGGCACACTCAGGCCTGAAGCTTTCTTT. This encodes CATSDLGTLRPEAFF.

V gene TRBV4-3 combines with J gene TRBJ1-5, with D unresolved. The CDR3 spans 14 residues. Germline loops: CDR1 LGHNA, CDR2 YSLEER. Trimming removed 1 base from V and 12 bases from J, with 16 bases in between. The CDR3 reads CASSQGMGDRLQHF. The CDR3 nucleotides read TGCGCCAGCAGCCAAGGGATGGGTGATCGACTCCAGCATTTT.

This clonotype is large (0.1 to 1%). The chain couples TRBV7-2 to TRBJ2-2; D remains unclear. Per the germline V gene, CDR1 is SGHTA and CDR2 is FQGNSA. The length of the CDR3 is 15 residues. V lost 3 bases and J lost 2, with 10 bases in between. CDR3 in amino acids: CASSFIQVNTGELFF. The DNA for the CDR3 is TGTGCCAGCAGCTTTATCCAGGTCAACACCGGGGAGCTGTTTTTT.

The rearrangement links TRBV20-1 to TRBJ1-6; D not resolved. V was cut by 5 bases and J by 0 bases, with 14 bases left in between. Germline values: CDR1 DFQATT, CDR2 SNEGSKA (reference sequence). The CDR3 has 16 amino acids. CDR3 DNA sequence: TGCAGTGCTTCCTCCCGACCAAGCTCCTATAATTCACCCCTCCACTTT. It translates to CSASSRPSSYNSPLHF.

This clonotype appeared many times. The chain joins TRBV5-4 to TRBJ2-5; D might be TRBD1 or TRBD2, each matching 6 bases. Per germline, CDR1 SGHNT and CDR2 YYREEE (reference sequence). The CDR3 totals 13 residues. V lost 3 bases and J 5 bases, leaving 11 bases between the germline ends. The CDR3 loop reads CASSYRGAETQYF. The DNA of the CDR3 is TGTGCCAGCAGCTATAGGGGGGCGGAGACCCAGTACTTC.

This clonotype has ten or more counts. The chain combines TRBV12-3 or TRBV12-4 with TRBJ2-5, with unresolved D. V lost 1 base to trimming and J lost 1 base, with 7 bases between them. This CDR3 is 14 amino acids long. Here the CDR3 reads CASSLVGSQETQYF. CDR3 DNA sequence: TGTGCCAGCAGTTTAGTGGGCAGCCAAGAGACCCAGTACTTC.

V gene TRBV12-3 or TRBV12-4 combines with J gene TRBJ2-3; TRBD2 agrees at 9 bases. The V gene end was trimmed by 2 bases and the J gene end by 7 bases; junction bases not matched to a gene: 4. The CDR3 contains 14 residues. This chain's CDR3 is CASSLSGGYNTQYF. The CDR3 DNA follows: TGTGCCAGCAGTTTAAGCGGGGGGTATAATACGCAGTATTTT.

This clonotype has just a few counts. The gene calls are TRBV20-1 and TRBJ2-1; D uncertain. The germline gives CDR1 DFQATT, CDR2 SNEGSKA (reference sequence). This CDR3 region has 14 residues. The V and J ends lost 3 bases and 2 bases respectively, with 11 bases between them. CDR3 amino acids: CSASVLGPYNEQFF. CDR3 coding DNA: TGCAGTGCTAGTGTGCTCGGCCCCTACAATGAGCAGTTCTTC.

The CDR3 coding sequence is TGTGCCAGCAGTGAAGTTGAGGGACGCGGTTTCTTT. Translated: CASSEVEGRGFF. This rearrangement joins TRBV6-1 to TRBJ1-1, with a possible D match to TRBD1 (5 bases). The CDR3 has 12 amino acids. Deletions cut 1 base from V and 13 bases from J, with 13 bases between. Germline V gene lookup returns CDR1 MNHNS and CDR2 SASEGT.

This clonotype was counted only a few times. The chain couples TRBV6-5 to TRBJ1-1; D unclear. Germline V gene data show CDR1 as MNHEY and CDR2 as SVGAGI. V lost 2 bases, J lost 8 bases, and 12 bases lay in between. The CDR3 totals 13 residues. CDR3 bases: TGTGCCAGCAGTTACCGGGATCAAGGGGAAGCTTTCTTT. Translated: CASSYRDQGEAFF.

The sample holds a few counts of this clonotype. V usage is TRBV5-1 and J usage is TRBJ2-2; D is possibly TRBD1 (5 bases). Germline loops: CDR1 SGHRS, CDR2 YFSETQ. The V gene lost 2 bases and the J gene lost 0 bases, with 11 bases spanning the gap. The CDR3 is 16 residues long. CDR3 coding DNA: TGCGCCAGCAGCTTCAGTCTAGGGGCGAACACCGGGGAGCTGTTTTTT. The encoded protein is CASSFSLGANTGELFF.

A few counts support this clonotype. The chain is built from TRBV29-1 and TRBJ2-2, with a weak D call TRBD2 (5 bases). The CDR3 sequence is 13 residues long. Trimming took 4 bases from V and 4 from J, leaving 10 bases between them. Germline CDR1 is SQVTM and CDR2 is ANQGSEA. The CDR3 DNA is TGCAGCGTTGCCCGGGATACCACCGGGGAGCTGTTTTTT. It translates to CSVARDTTGELFF.